This T cell receptor beta chain was profiled in a study of regulatory T cells in long-lasting Graves disease. Only a few counts were recorded for this clonotype. Its target is not known. Germline V gene sequence: CDR1 SGHAT, CDR2 FQNNGV. With 5 bases clipped from V and 3 bases from J, the junction kept 2 bases outside the gene matches. This CDR3 is 15 amino acids long. Overall study results and limits: Exclusively peripheral blood, rather than thyroid tissue, was studied.

The time point here: persistent/refractory GD, antithyroid drugs over 5 years with positive TRAb. The TCR library was prepared using RNA isolated from PBMCs. Libraries of TCR beta came from iRepertoire HTBI primers plus Arm-PCR of CDR3 regions. TCRdb re-called the multiplex PCR reads through MiXCR, storing one row per CDR3 protein. Of fewer than 550,000 distinct CDR3 sequences in the sample, roughly 21% were seen once. Sequenced here: peripheral blood mononuclear cells (PBMCs), sampled when the disease was refractory, from a patient treated with antithyroid drugs. The genes are TRBV11-2 and TRBJ2-7; TRBD2 agrees at 15 bases. The sequence was obtained from a female donor with Graves disease. The CDR3 region has the DNA TGTGCCAGCAGCATGGGACTAGCGGGGGGCTACGAGCAGTACTTC. Translated, it gives CASSMGLAGGYEQYF.